This T cell receptor beta chain was found in a study of cytomegalovirus exposure and HLA in healthy donors. PCR primers comprised 60 Vbeta and 13 Jbeta primers. Using immunoSEQ multiplex PCR, the repertoire was profiled, and TCRdb retains in-frame clones only, with some absent. This sample yields around 190,000 clones, of which about 80% are seen a single time; around an eighth belongs to the top ten. Remarks on this clone: Its antigen is currently unknown.

V lost 4 bases to trimming and J lost 0 bases, with 11 bases between them. This CDR3 has 14 amino acids. CDR1 and CDR2 from the germline V gene are SGHRS and YFSETQ. Study-wide results and caveats: The classifier reportedly diagnosed cytomegalovirus status with high sensitivity and specificity. Analyzed later, most CMV-associated TCR beta chains appeared HLA-restricted. Sequence variants that were highly shared formed a cluster that was likely a sequencing artifact. In a later analysis, compared with equally common non-associated chains, HLA-associated beta chains were more expanded.

The chain joins TRBV5-1 to TRBJ2-7; D perhaps matches TRBD1 (5 bases). This TCR was recovered from a woman in her twenties or thirties in good health and CMV-seropositive. The sequenced sample was PBMCs. In nucleotides, the CDR3 is TGCGCCAGCAGCAGGGGTGTTTCCTCCTACGAGCAGTACTTC. This codes for CASSRGVSSYEQYF.